This T cell receptor (beta chain) derives from a study of blood T cells in healthy people across ages. Study-level background: When template switching was applied, about one barcoded beta molecule was captured per two T cells.

Next came a second PCR, run for about 7 to 12 cycles, which used a sample-barcoded 5' primer along with a J-beta primer mix. Each of the cDNA molecules was tagged by a template-switch adaptor with 12 random nucleotides. One entry per CDR3 protein results from TCRdb running MiXCR on the 5' RACE reads. The repertoire holds about 1.5 million distinct CDR3 sequences, with around 40% as singletons. Study-level findings and limits: Naive CD4+ cells and diversity were both higher in long-lived donors than in aged donors.

As concerns this clonotype: Its antigen remains unidentified.

The length of the CDR3 is 14 residues. The germline CDR1 and CDR2 sequences are MNHEY and SVGEGT. V gave up 0 bases and J gave up 4 bases, with 7 bases separating them. Peripheral blood from each donor was collected in a volume of approximately 10 milliliters. V and J are TRBV6-2 or TRBV6-3 and TRBJ2-1; D ambiguous. Source material: blood. The clonotype originates from a woman under 30 in good health. The CDR3 sequence: CASSYSTVYNEQFF. In nucleotides, the CDR3 is TGTGCCAGCAGTTACTCGACCGTTTACAATGAGCAGTTCTTC.